A selection of T cell receptor beta chains follows, all from one sample in a study of cytomegalovirus exposure and HLA in healthy donors. The repertoire was sequenced with immunoSEQ multiplex PCR; TCRdb's copy has only in-frame clones and lacks some. The data contain 300,000 to 350,000 clones, roughly 87% of them singletons. The specimen was PBMCs. All receptors derive from a man aged 30 to 45 in good health and CMV-seronegative. Each CDR3 is given with its conserved first and last residue. A D gene is named only where the DNA matches it firmly. The size field is filled for only some rows; it gives once, few, many or a size class.

D gene	J gene	V gene	clone size	CDR3 protein	CDR3 DNA
TRBD1	TRBJ1-1	TRBV7-2	-	CASSLIQGGTAEAFF	TGTGCCAGCAGCTTAATTCAGGGGGGAACGGCTGAAGCTTTCTTT
TRBD1	TRBJ2-7	TRBV11-2	-	CASSLAPGQGYEQYF	TGTGCCAGCAGCTTAGCTCCGGGACAGGGCTACGAGCAGTACTTC
TRBD1	TRBJ2-7	TRBV6-6	-	CASSYEQGAAGYEQYF	TGTGCCAGCAGTTACGAGCAGGGGGCTGCCGGCTACGAGCAGTACTTC
TRBD1	TRBJ1-2	TRBV5-3	-	CARGGQPNYGYTF	TGTGCCAGAGGGGGACAGCCTAACTATGGCTACACCTTC
TRBD1	TRBJ1-5	TRBV28	-	CASTQRQGYSNQPQHF	TGTGCCAGCACCCAAAGACAGGGTTATAGCAATCAGCCCCAGCATTTT
-	TRBJ2-7	TRBV7-9	-	CASSPTTGSYEQYF	TGTGCCAGCAGCCCGACGACAGGTTCCTACGAGCAGTACTTC
TRBD1	TRBJ1-4	TRBV6-5	-	CASMLGTATNEKLFF	TGTGCCAGCATGCTGGGGACAGCAACTAATGAAAAACTGTTTTTT
TRBD1	TRBJ2-5	TRBV7-9	-	CASSSGQGWETQYF	TGTGCCAGCAGCTCGGGACAGGGGTGGGAGACCCAGTACTTC
-	TRBJ2-5	TRBV21-1	-	CASSKGRQQGETQYF	TGTGCCAGCAGCAAAGGGCGGCAACAGGGGGAGACCCAGTACTTC
-	TRBJ1-1	TRBV29-1	-	CSVQGNMNTEAFF	TGCAGCGTTCAGGGGAACATGAACACTGAAGCTTTCTTT
-	TRBJ1-5	TRBV5-1	once	CASSLKSGDSNQPQHF	TGCGCCAGCAGCTTGAAGTCAGGGGATAGCAATCAGCCCCAGCATTTT
TRBD2	TRBJ2-1	TRBV2	-	CASSLSGGALDEQFF	TGTGCCAGCAGCCTTAGCGGGGGGGCCTTAGATGAGCAGTTCTTC
TRBD1	TRBJ2-5	TRBV7-9	-	CASSSLTDRGEETQYF	TGTGCCAGCAGCTCCCTTACGGACAGGGGGGAAGAGACCCAGTACTTC
TRBD1	TRBJ2-7	TRBV6-5	once	CASSSPGQPYEQYF	TGTGCCAGCAGTTCCCCGGGACAGCCCTACGAGCAGTACTTC
-	TRBJ2-3	TRBV11-2	once	CASLGGLSDTQYF	TGTGCCAGCCTCGGCGGGCTGTCAGATACGCAGTATTTT